This TCR beta chain appears in the sequencing data of a study of regulatory T cells in long-lasting Graves disease. Study-wide findings and caveats: Rather than thyroid tissue, only peripheral blood underwent study.

In its sample, this clonotype was seen many times. What it binds is unknown. Both iRepertoire HTBI primers and Arm-PCR of CDR3 regions were used to build the TCR beta libraries. TCRdb re-called the multiplex PCR reads with MiXCR, one entry per CDR3 protein. Here the sample spans about 540,000 distinct CDR3 sequences, approximately 13% being singletons. The CDR3 length is 17 residues. Germline assignment: CDR1 SGHRS and CDR2 YFSETQ. Trimming took 0 bases from V and 6 from J; bases not matched to a gene: 12. Noted time point: newly diagnosed GD, antithyroid drugs for less than 3 months. Researchers made the TCR library from RNA that was extracted from PBMCs. In each case, Graves' disease was diagnosed per American Thyroid Association guidelines. The data also belong to a second study, concerning T cells in Graves' hyperthyroidism and ophthalmopathy. According to that study: The HTBI primer set drove a first-round RT-PCR of the TCR CDR3. Ophthalmopathy was model-predicted a median about 6.7 months pre-onset.

The source was peripheral blood mononuclear cells (PBMCs), collected at new diagnosis, from a patient treated with antithyroid drugs. The clonotype was recovered from a man aged 25 to 40 with Graves disease. V usage is TRBV5-1 and J usage is TRBJ2-7; 10 bases are shared with TRBD2. The CDR3, as DNA: TGCGCCAGCAGCTTGGGGCTAGCGGGAGTTGATACTAGCGAGCAGTACTTC. Translation gives CASSLGLAGVDTSEQYF.